This T cell receptor (beta chain) was retrieved from a study of early T cells in non-severe SARS-CoV-2 infection. Study-level background: The study sequenced bulk RNA from unsorted whole blood, with chains unpaired. Whole-study results and caveats: Private and CD4 specificities were missed by VDJdb matching, which favored anti-spike CD8 responses.

TCRdb reanalysed the 5' RACE reads using MiXCR and keeps one entry per CDR3 protein. The sample consists of around 44,000 distinct CDR3 sequences, 7% to 8% of them appearing once. Germline-derived CDR1 and CDR2 are SGDLS and YYNGEE. CDR3 size: 14 residues. With V trimmed by 3 bases and J by 1 base, 4 bases remained unmatched. Sample share makes this clonotype medium-sized. Its antigen remains unknown. This TCR was recovered from an adult who was a healthcare worker with PCR-confirmed SARS-CoV-2 infection or an uninfected control (not recorded which). Sequencing was done on a sample of whole blood. The rearrangement uses TRBV9 and TRBJ2-7, with TRBD1 matching over 7 bases. The CDR3 nucleotides are TGTGCCAGCAGCGCAAGACAGGGATCCTACGAGCAGTACTTC. Its protein product is CASSARQGSYEQYF.